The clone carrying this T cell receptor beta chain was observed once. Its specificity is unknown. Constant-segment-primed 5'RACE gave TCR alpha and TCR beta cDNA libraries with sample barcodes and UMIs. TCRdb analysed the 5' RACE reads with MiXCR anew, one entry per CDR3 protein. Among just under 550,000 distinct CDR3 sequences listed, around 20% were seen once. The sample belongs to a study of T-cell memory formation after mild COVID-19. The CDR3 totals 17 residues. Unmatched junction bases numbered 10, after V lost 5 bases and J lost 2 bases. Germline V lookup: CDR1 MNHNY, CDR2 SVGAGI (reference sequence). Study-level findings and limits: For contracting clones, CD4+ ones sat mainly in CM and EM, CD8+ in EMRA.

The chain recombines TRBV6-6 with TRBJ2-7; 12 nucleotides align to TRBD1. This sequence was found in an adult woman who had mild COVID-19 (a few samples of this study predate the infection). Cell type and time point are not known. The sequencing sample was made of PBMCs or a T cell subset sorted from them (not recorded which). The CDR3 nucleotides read TGTGCCAGCAGTCGCGGGACAGGGGGCTTAGGCCCCTACGAGCAGTACTTC. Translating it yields CASSRGTGGLGPYEQYF.